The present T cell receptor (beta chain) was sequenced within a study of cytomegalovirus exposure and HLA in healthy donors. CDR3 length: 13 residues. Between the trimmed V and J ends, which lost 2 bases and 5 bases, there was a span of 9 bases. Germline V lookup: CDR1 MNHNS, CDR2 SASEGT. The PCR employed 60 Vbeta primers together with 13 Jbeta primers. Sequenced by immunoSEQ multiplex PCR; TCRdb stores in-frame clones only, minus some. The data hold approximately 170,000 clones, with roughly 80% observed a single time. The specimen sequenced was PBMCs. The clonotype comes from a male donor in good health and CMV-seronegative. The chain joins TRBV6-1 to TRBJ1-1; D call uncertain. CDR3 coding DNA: TGTGCCAGCAGTGAACGGGTTCTGACTGAAGCTTTCTTT. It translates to CASSERVLTEAFF.